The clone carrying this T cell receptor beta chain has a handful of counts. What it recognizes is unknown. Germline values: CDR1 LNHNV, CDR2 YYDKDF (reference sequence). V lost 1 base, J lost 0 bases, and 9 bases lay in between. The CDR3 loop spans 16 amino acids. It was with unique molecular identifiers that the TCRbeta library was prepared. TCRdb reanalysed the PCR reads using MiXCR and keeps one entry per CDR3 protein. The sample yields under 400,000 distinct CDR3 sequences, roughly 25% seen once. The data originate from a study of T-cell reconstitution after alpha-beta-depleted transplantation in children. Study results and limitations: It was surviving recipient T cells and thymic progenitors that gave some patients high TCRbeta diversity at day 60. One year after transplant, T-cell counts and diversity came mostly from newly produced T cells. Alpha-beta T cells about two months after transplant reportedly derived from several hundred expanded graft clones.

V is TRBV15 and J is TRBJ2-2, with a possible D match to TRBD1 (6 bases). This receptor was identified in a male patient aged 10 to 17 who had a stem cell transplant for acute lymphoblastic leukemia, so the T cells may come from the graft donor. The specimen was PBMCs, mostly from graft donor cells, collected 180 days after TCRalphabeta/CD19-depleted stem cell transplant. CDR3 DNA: TGTGCCACCAGCAGAGCAAAGGGGGCGAACACCGGGGAGCTGTTTTTT. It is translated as CATSRAKGANTGELFF.